A single sample is the source of the 9 T cell receptor beta chains below, sequenced in a study of identical twins. Each CDR3 protein gets one entry after TCRdb re-called the 5' RACE reads with MiXCR. The sample records roughly 740 distinct CDR3 sequences, 50% to 75% being singletons. The specimen was CD4+ T cells sorted from blood. The receptors come from a woman between 18 and 29 years old in good health. This table probably holds off-target reads from a library built for another chain.

The rearrangement joins TRBV7-9 to TRBJ2-2; a weak D match, TRBD1 (6 bases). Germline lookup yields CDR1 SEHNR and CDR2 FQNEAQ (reference sequence). There are 14 residues in the CDR3. Trimming pared 3 bases from V and 6 bases from J, leaving 11 bases between. The CDR3 DNA reads TGTGCCAGCAGCTTCCAGGGGTCACCCGGGGAGCTGTTTTTT. This sequence encodes CASSFQGSPGELFF.

This chain joins TRBV12-3 or TRBV12-4 and TRBJ2-2, with D hard to call. CDR3 length: 12 amino acids. Deletions cut 6 bases from V and 7 bases from J, with 9 bases between. The CDR3 here is CASRRVGGELFF. DNA of the CDR3: TGTGCCAGCAGACGGGTAGGCGGGGAGCTGTTTTTT.

V and J are TRBV29-1 and TRBJ2-4, with a tentative D call TRBD2 (7 bases). This CDR3 has 14 residues. V lost 6 bases and J lost 3, with 15 bases in between. Germline CDR1 is SQVTM and CDR2 is ANQGSEA. The CDR3 spells CSVLGGGVKNIQYF. The CDR3 nucleotides read TGCAGCGTGTTGGGAGGGGGTGTCAAAAACATTCAGTACTTC.

This clonotype was detected a few times. The chain couples TRBV5-6 to TRBJ2-5; D uncertain. Per germline, CDR1 SGHDT and CDR2 YYEEEE. This CDR3 comprises 12 residues. V lost 4 bases and J 5 bases, leaving 9 bases between the germline ends. CDR3 amino acids: CASSPGGETQYF. The CDR3 nucleotides are TGTGCCAGCAGCCCAGGTGGTGAGACCCAGTACTTC.

This clonotype has a handful of counts. J is TRBJ2-2 and V is TRBV5-1; 8 positions agree with TRBD1. V dropped 4 bases and J dropped 5; count of bases not matched to a gene: 7. This CDR3 spans 15 amino acids. The germline V gene encodes CDR1 SGHRS and CDR2 YFSETQ. The CDR3 region is CASSRGQGGTGELFF. The CDR3 DNA follows: TGCGCCAGCAGCCGTGGACAGGGTGGAACCGGGGAGCTGTTTTTT.

The rearrangement uses TRBV29-1 and TRBJ2-5, with a possible D match to TRBD2 (5 bases). The V gene's germline CDR1 is SQVTM and CDR2 ANQGSEA. Trimming took off 4 bases at V and 5 bases at J, with 11 bases between the two ends. The CDR3 loop spans 12 amino acids. The CDR3 reads CSVVPGDETQYF. CDR3 bases: TGCAGCGTTGTACCCGGGGATGAGACCCAGTACTTC.

This chain connects TRBV19 to TRBJ2-1, with a possible D match to TRBD2 (7 bases). Trimming took off 1 base at V and 6 bases at J, with 10 bases between the two ends. Per the germline V gene, CDR1 is LNHDA and CDR2 is SQIVND (reference sequence). This CDR3 has 14 amino acids. The CDR3 coding sequence is TGTGCCAGTAGTATAGGGGGGGGGCTCAATGAGCAGTTCTTC. Encoded protein: CASSIGGGLNEQFF.

V usage is TRBV7-2 and J usage is TRBJ1-4, with D unresolved. CDR1 and CDR2 from the germline V gene are SGHTA and FQGNSA. The CDR3 consists of 13 residues. Trimming removed 1 base at V and 5 bases at J, with 5 bases between. The DNA of the CDR3 is TGTGCCAGCAGCTTAGGGGTGAATGAAAAACTGTTTTTT. Translated, it gives CASSLGVNEKLFF.

This clonotype has only a few counts. The chain joins TRBV12-3 or TRBV12-4 to TRBJ1-1; weak D call: TRBD1 (5 bases). This CDR3 has 11 amino acids. V lost 10 bases and J lost 3, with 9 bases in between. The CDR3 spells CATRGDTEAFF. The CDR3 nucleotides read TGTGCCACGAGGGGCGACACTGAAGCTTTCTTT.